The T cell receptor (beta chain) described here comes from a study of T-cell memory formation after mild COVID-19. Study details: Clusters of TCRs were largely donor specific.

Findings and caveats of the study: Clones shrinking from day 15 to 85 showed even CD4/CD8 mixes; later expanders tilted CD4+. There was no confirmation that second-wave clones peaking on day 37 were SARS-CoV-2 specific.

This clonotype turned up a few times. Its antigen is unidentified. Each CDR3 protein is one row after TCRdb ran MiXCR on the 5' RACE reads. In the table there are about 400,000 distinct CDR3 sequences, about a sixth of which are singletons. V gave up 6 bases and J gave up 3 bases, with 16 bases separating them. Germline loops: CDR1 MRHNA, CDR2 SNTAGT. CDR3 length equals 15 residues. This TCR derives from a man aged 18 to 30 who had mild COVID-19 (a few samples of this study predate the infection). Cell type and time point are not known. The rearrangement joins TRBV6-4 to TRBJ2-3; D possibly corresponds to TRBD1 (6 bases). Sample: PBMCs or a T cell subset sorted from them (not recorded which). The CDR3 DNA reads TGTGCCAGCAGCGACCCAGGGGCGGCGACAGATACGCAGTATTTT. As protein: CASSDPGAATDTQYF.